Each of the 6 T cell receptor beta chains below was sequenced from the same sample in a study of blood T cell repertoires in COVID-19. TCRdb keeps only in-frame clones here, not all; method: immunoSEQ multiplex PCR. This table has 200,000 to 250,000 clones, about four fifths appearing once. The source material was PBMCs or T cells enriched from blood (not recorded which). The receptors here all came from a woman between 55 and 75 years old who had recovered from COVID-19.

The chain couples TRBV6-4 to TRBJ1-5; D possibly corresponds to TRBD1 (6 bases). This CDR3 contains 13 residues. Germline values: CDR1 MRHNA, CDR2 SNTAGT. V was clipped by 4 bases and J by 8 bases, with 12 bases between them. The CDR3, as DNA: TGTGCCAGCAGTGTGCAAGGGGGTGAGCCCCAGCATTTT. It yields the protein CASSVQGGEPQHF.

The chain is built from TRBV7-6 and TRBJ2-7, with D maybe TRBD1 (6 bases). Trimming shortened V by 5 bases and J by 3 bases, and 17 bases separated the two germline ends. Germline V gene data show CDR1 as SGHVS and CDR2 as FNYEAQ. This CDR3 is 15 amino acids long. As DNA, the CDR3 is TGTGCCAGCAGCCCTTTGGCAGGGGAAATCTACGAGCAGTACTTC. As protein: CASSPLAGEIYEQYF. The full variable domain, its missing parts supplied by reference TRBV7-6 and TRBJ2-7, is GAGVSQSPRYKVTKRGQDVALRCDPISGHVSLYWYRQALGQGPEFLTYFNYEAQQDKSGLPNDRFSAERPEGSISTLTIQRTEQRDSAMYRCASSPLAGEIYEQYFGPGTRLTVT.

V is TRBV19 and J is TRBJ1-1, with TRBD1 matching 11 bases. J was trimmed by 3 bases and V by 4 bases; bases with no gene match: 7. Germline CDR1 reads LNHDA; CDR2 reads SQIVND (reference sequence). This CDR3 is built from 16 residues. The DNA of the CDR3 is TGTGCCAGTAGTAACCGGGACAGGGGGTTCGACACTGAAGCTTTCTTT. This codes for CASSNRDRGFDTEAFF.

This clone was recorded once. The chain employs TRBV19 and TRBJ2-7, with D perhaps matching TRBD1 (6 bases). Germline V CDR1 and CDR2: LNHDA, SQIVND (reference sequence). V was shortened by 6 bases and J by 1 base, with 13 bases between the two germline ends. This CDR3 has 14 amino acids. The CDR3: CASRGTWDSYEQYF. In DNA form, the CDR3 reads TGTGCCAGTAGGGGGACATGGGATTCCTACGAGCAGTACTTC.

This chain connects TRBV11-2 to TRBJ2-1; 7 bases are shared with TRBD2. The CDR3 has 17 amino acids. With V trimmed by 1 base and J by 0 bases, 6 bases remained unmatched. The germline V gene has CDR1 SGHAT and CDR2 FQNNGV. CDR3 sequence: CASSLGDYRGSYNEQFF. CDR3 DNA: TGTGCCAGCAGCTTAGGGGACTATCGGGGCTCCTACAATGAGCAGTTCTTC.

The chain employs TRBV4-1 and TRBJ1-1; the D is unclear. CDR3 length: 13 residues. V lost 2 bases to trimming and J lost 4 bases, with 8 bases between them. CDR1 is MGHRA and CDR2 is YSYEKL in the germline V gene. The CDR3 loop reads CASSQYSFTEAFF. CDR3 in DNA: TGCGCCAGCAGCCAATACTCATTCACTGAAGCTTTCTTT.